The rows below give T cell receptor beta chains drawn from one sample of a study of T cells after yellow fever vaccination. TCRdb used MiXCR to reprocess the 5' RACE reads, holding one entry per CDR3 protein. Seen here are some 390,000 distinct CDR3 sequences, around 6.4% observed once, and the top ten hold 15%. The sequenced sample was PBMCs, obtained 5 days after the yellow fever booster vaccination. Receptors were obtained from a man aged 25-45 years who received the YFV17D yellow fever vaccine. The CDR3 runs from the conserved cysteine through the conserved F or W. The D gene is left open where the match is weak. Only some rows state a clone size, as once, few, many or a class for expanded clones.

TRBV2,TRBJ1-3,.,.,CASKVADSGNTIYF,TGTGCCAGCAAAGTAGCTGACTCTGGAAACACCATATATTTT
TRBV4-2,TRBJ2-2,.,TRBD2,CASSPRLAGAPGTGELFF,TGTGCCAGCAGCCCCAGACTAGCGGGAGCCCCGGGCACCGGGGAGCTGTTTTTT
TRBV14,TRBJ2-1,many,.,CASSRRRGSDNEQFF,TGTGCCAGCAGCCGGAGGAGGGGGAGTGACAATGAGCAGTTCTTC
TRBV6-5,TRBJ1-1,few,.,CASSYMQDANTEAFF,TGTGCCAGCAGTTACATGCAGGATGCGAACACTGAAGCTTTCTTT
TRBV11-1,TRBJ2-7,many,.,CASSSKVGRRLGTYEQYF,TGTGCCAGCAGCTCCAAAGTTGGCCGGCGGCTGGGGACCTACGAGCAGTACTTC
TRBV25-1,TRBJ1-5,.,TRBD1,CASSRQGAGQPQHF,TGTGCCAGCAGTAGGCAGGGGGCAGGACAGCCCCAGCATTTT
TRBV14,TRBJ2-1,many,TRBD1,CASSQRDRGPYNEQFF,TGTGCCAGCAGCCAAAGAGACAGGGGGCCCTACAATGAGCAGTTCTTC
TRBV27,TRBJ2-1,few,TRBD2,CASSRAAGVTYNEQFF,TGTGCCAGCAGTCGGGCGGCGGGAGTAACCTACAATGAGCAGTTCTTC
TRBV23-1,TRBJ2-4,.,.,CASSQSEALLAKNIQYF,TGCGCCAGCAGTCAATCGGAGGCCCTACTCGCCAAAAACATTCAGTACTTC
TRBV20-1,TRBJ2-1,few,.,CSALTWRGQFF,TGCAGTGCCCTGACTTGGCGAGGACAGTTCTTC
TRBV10-2,TRBJ2-6,.,TRBD1,CASSDGDRPLRGGANVLTF,TGCGCCAGCAGTGATGGGGACAGGCCCCTGAGGGGGGGGGCCAACGTCCTGACTTTC
TRBV6-1,TRBJ2-1,many,TRBD1,CASRFPDRVRGNEQFF,TGTGCCAGCAGATTTCCAGACAGGGTCAGGGGCAATGAGCAGTTCTTC
TRBV7-9,TRBJ2-1,many,.,CASSHFGVGASYNEQFF,TGTGCCAGCAGCCACTTTGGCGTTGGGGCCTCCTACAATGAGCAGTTCTTC
TRBV3-1,TRBJ2-4,.,.,CASSQRLASGAKNIQYF,TGTGCCAGCAGCCAAAGGCTAGCGAGCGGAGCCAAAAACATTCAGTACTTC
TRBV7-9,TRBJ1-2,few,.,CASSSTTEANYGYTF,TGTGCCAGCAGCTCAACGACAGAAGCTAACTATGGCTACACCTTC
TRBV15,TRBJ2-3,few,.,CATSRDMRPASTDTQYF,TGTGCCACCAGCAGAGATATGCGACCCGCTAGCACAGATACGCAGTATTTT
TRBV7-9,TRBJ2-7,few,.,CASRRLESYEQYF,TGTGCCAGCAGAAGGTTGGAATCTTACGAGCAGTACTTC
TRBV7-9,TRBJ2-5,few,.,CASSLAGEDHQYF,TGTGCCAGCAGTTTGGCTGGCGAAGACCACCAGTACTTC
TRBV12-3/TRBV12-4,TRBJ1-5,.,.,CASSLRVRGQPQHF,TGTGCCAGCAGTTTAAGGGTCAGGGGTCAGCCCCAGCATTTT
TRBV20-1,TRBJ2-7,.,.,CSASPAAYEQYF,TGCAGTGCTAGCCCCGCTGCCTACGAGCAGTACTTC
TRBV5-1,TRBJ2-7,many,.,CASSFYLATDRLGSEQYF,TGCGCCAGCAGCTTCTACCTCGCTACCGACAGATTGGGCAGCGAGCAGTACTTC
TRBV19,TRBJ2-1,.,TRBD2,CASTLAGWYNEQFF,TGTGCCAGTACGCTAGCGGGATGGTACAATGAGCAGTTCTTC
TRBV29-1,TRBJ2-2,few,TRBD2,CSVEEQTSGRAGELFF,TGCAGCGTTGAAGAGCAAACTAGCGGGAGGGCCGGGGAGCTGTTTTTT
TRBV10-2,TRBJ1-5,many,TRBD1,CASSWGQGGNQPQHF,TGCGCCAGCAGCTGGGGACAGGGGGGCAATCAGCCCCAGCATTTT
TRBV6-2/TRBV6-3,TRBJ2-1,many,.,CASALGSYNEQFF,TGTGCCAGCGCCCTTGGCTCCTACAATGAGCAGTTCTTC
TRBV7-2,TRBJ2-3,.,TRBD2,CASSLVVAGGIDTQYF,TGTGCCAGCAGCTTAGTCGTAGCGGGAGGGATAGATACGCAGTATTTT
TRBV5-1,TRBJ2-2,.,TRBD2,CASSTGLAGRGSDTGELFF,TGCGCCAGCAGCACGGGACTAGCGGGACGGGGGTCGGACACCGGGGAGCTGTTTTTT
TRBV29-1,TRBJ2-1,few,.,CSGGQYNEQFF,TGCAGCGGCGGACAGTACAATGAGCAGTTCTTC
TRBV7-9,TRBJ2-1,few,.,CASRLGGVYNEQFF,TGTGCCAGCAGACTAGGGGGAGTGTACAATGAGCAGTTCTTC
TRBV7-8,TRBJ2-7,.,TRBD2,CASSVFSGSGYEQYF,TGTGCCAGCAGCGTCTTTAGCGGGAGCGGGTACGAGCAGTACTTC
TRBV5-1,TRBJ2-1,.,TRBD2,CASSLREAGFNEQFF,TGCGCCAGCAGCTTACGGGAAGCGGGGTTCAATGAGCAGTTCTTC
TRBV11-2,TRBJ2-1,.,TRBD2,CASSLDRVGSGRENEQFF,TGTGCCAGCAGCTTAGATCGGGTTGGGTCAGGGAGGGAAAATGAGCAGTTCTTC
TRBV10-3,TRBJ1-4,few,TRBD1,CATGQGGNEKLFF,TGTGCCACGGGACAGGGCGGGAATGAAAAACTGTTTTTT
TRBV5-5,TRBJ2-3,many,.,CASSSLAVLTDTQYF,TGTGCCAGCAGCTCGCTTGCGGTCCTCACAGATACGCAGTATTTT
TRBV2,TRBJ2-7,few,.,CASSESATTFYEQYF,TGTGCCAGCAGTGAATCCGCGACTACTTTCTACGAGCAGTACTTC
TRBV5-1,TRBJ2-1,many,TRBD2,CASRTAGGPNNEQFF,TGCGCCAGCAGAACAGCGGGAGGACCTAACAATGAGCAGTTCTTC
TRBV6-2/TRBV6-3,TRBJ1-4,many,.,CASSYTRRERRFF,TGTGCCAGCAGTTACACTCGGCGGGAGAGGCGGTTTTTT
TRBV27,TRBJ2-7,.,TRBD2,CASGTSQDEQYF,TGTGCCAGCGGGACTAGCCAGGACGAGCAGTACTTC
TRBV3-1,TRBJ2-7,many,.,CASNSGRSYEQYF,TGTGCCAGCAACAGCGGGCGTTCCTACGAGCAGTACTTC
TRBV5-1,TRBJ2-4,many,.,CASSPPGANIQYF,TGCGCCAGCAGCCCGCCGGGCGCGAACATTCAGTACTTC
TRBV4-3,TRBJ2-3,many,.,CASSARPGNPDTQYF,TGCGCCAGCAGCGCTCGTCCTGGGAATCCAGATACGCAGTATTTT
TRBV5-4,TRBJ2-5,.,.,CASSLGPTGEETQYF,TGTGCCAGCAGCTTGGGACCGACTGGGGAGGAGACCCAGTACTTC
TRBV5-1,TRBJ2-5,many,.,CASSLGAGTQETQYF,TGCGCCAGCAGCTTGGGGGCCGGGACTCAAGAGACCCAGTACTTC
TRBV20-1,TRBJ2-2,.,TRBD1,CSAPRTGDTGELFF,TGCAGTGCCCCAAGGACAGGTGATACCGGGGAGCTGTTTTTT
TRBV5-1,TRBJ2-1,few,TRBD1,CASSLYGTGGNEQFF,TGCGCCAGCAGCTTGTACGGGACAGGAGGGAATGAGCAGTTCTTC
TRBV7-2,TRBJ2-3,few,TRBD2,CASSRLAGEADTQYF,TGTGCCAGCAGCAGACTAGCGGGAGAAGCAGATACGCAGTATTTT
TRBV11-2,TRBJ2-2,few,TRBD2,CASRWTSGRARGTAGELFF,TGTGCCAGCAGATGGACTAGCGGGAGGGCAAGAGGTACAGCCGGGGAGCTGTTTTTT
TRBV20-1,TRBJ2-7,few,.,CSARGLDKNYEQYF,TGCAGTGCCCGAGGGCTAGATAAGAACTACGAGCAGTACTTC
TRBV20-1,TRBJ2-7,few,.,CSATPSSYEQYF,TGCAGTGCAACACCAAGTTCCTACGAGCAGTACTTC
TRBV27,TRBJ2-7,few,.,CASGPGAPYEQYF,TGTGCCAGCGGCCCGGGGGCCCCCTACGAGCAGTACTTC
TRBV7-2,TRBJ2-1,many,.,CASTKIGGGKSYNEQFF,TGTGCCAGCACCAAGATTGGGGGCGGGAAGTCCTACAATGAGCAGTTCTTC
TRBV27,TRBJ2-1,many,TRBD2,CASSASGGRAGYEQFF,TGTGCCAGCAGCGCCTCGGGAGGGAGGGCCGGGTATGAGCAGTTCTTC
TRBV12-3/TRBV12-4,TRBJ2-3,many,.,CASRDNTDTQYF,TGTGCCAGCAGGGACAACACAGATACGCAGTATTTT
TRBV6-5,TRBJ1-2,.,.,CASSQGTLYGYTF,TGTGCCAGCAGCCAGGGGACTCTCTATGGCTACACCTTC
TRBV7-9,TRBJ2-1,few,TRBD2,CASSLLAGVNNEQFF,TGTGCCAGCAGCTTACTAGCGGGAGTTAACAATGAGCAGTTCTTC
TRBV29-1,TRBJ2-3,few,.,CSVEDGRGQYF,TGCAGCGTTGAAGACGGGAGAGGGCAGTATTTT
TRBV29-1,TRBJ1-2,few,.,CSVETGNGYTF,TGCAGCGTTGAAACCGGGAATGGCTACACCTTC
TRBV9,TRBJ1-1,few,.,CASSVSTEAFF,TGTGCCAGCAGCGTATCTACTGAAGCTTTCTTT
TRBV7-2,TRBJ2-5,.,.,CASSRDTIKETQYF,TGTGCCAGCAGCCGGGATACAATAAAAGAGACCCAGTACTTC
TRBV29-1,TRBJ2-7,.,.,CSVGSAYEQYF,TGCAGCGTTGGGTCAGCCTACGAGCAGTACTTC